This T cell receptor beta chain was identified in a study of CD8 T cells in Susac syndrome. On the study more broadly: Patients with Susac syndrome, at blood draw, were therapy-naive, on corticosteroids, or on intravenous immunoglobulin alone. General study points: The CD4+ T cell repertoires that were profiled in Susac syndrome showed no clonal expansion.

In regard to this clonotype: Its antigen is not identified.

TEMRA cells were FACS-enriched, while CD8+ and CD4+ T cells were negatively isolated. Random-hexamer reverse transcription was applied to about 0.5 to 1 ug RNA. The TCR beta CDR3 was amplified by immunoSEQ multiplex PCR across 54 Vbeta, 13 Jbeta. TCRdb fed the immunoSEQ multiplex PCR reads into MiXCR, producing one record per CDR3 protein. The profile shows hundreds of thousands of distinct CDR3 sequences, 94% of them singletons. CDR1 and CDR2 from the germline V gene are LGHNA and YSLEER. This CDR3 has 16 residues. V dropped 0 bases and J dropped 7 bases, with 13 bases sitting between them. Input material: CD4+ T cells from PBMCs. This TCR came from a human donor with Susac syndrome. The gene calls are TRBV4-3 and TRBJ1-6, with TRBD1 as a possible D gene (5 bases). DNA of the CDR3: TGCGCCAGCAGCCAAGATAGTCCAGGGAAAAATTCACCCCTCCACTTT. It is translated as CASSQDSPGKNSPLHF.